Sequencing of this TCR beta chain was carried out in a study of response to subunit inactivated influenza vaccine. In TCRdb, the RT-PCR reads were re-called with MiXCR into one record per CDR3 protein. The sample includes 550,000 to 800,000 distinct CDR3 sequences, 15% to 19% of them seen just once. Study-level results: That few new T cells are recruited by each seasonal influenza vaccination was the authors' suggestion.

The CDR3 sequence is 14 residues long. CDR1 and CDR2 from the germline V gene are MDHEN and SYDVKM. V lost 8 bases to trimming and J lost 1 base, with 14 bases between them. Note on this clonotype: As yet, its antigen is unknown.

The sequence was collected from a man aged 50 to 60 who received an inactivated influenza vaccine. The chain employs TRBV28 and TRBJ2-5; a weak D match, TRBD2 (5 bases). The sample in question was PBMCs from blood, obtained 11 to 12 days after vaccination. CDR3: CASLRTGLQETQYF. The DNA of the CDR3 is TGTGCCAGCTTACGTACCGGACTCCAAGAGACCCAGTACTTC.